This T cell receptor (beta chain) was identified in a study of T cell clones after liver transplantation. The data were produced by immunoSEQ multiplex PCR, yet TCRdb's version contains in-frame clones alone and is incomplete. The top ten clones hold around 10% of a sample with 50,000 or so clones, 65% to 80% of them seen once. The V and J ends lost 5 bases and 3 bases, in that order; junction bases with no gene match: 6. The CDR3 is 15 residues long. CDR1 SNHLY and CDR2 FYNNEI come from the germline V gene. The receptor was derived from a human patient who received a liver transplant. Certain T cells may be donor cells from the graft. The specimen was CD4+ T cells from blood, collected approximately 54 months after liver transplant. The gene calls are TRBV2 and TRBJ2-2; 7 bases match TRBD1. In DNA, the CDR3 is TGTGCCAGCAGTCCCTACGACAGGGACACCGGGGAGCTGTTTTTT. It codes for CASSPYDRDTGELFF. The full variable domain, completed using reference TRBV2 and TRBJ2-2, is EPEVTQTPSHQVTQMGQEVILRCVPISNHLYFYWYRQILGQKVEFLVSFYNNEISEKSEIFDDQFSVERPDGSNFTLKIRSTKLEDSAMYFCASSPYDRDTGELFFGEGSRLTVL.